Below, 13 T cell receptor beta chains from the same sample are listed, as sequenced in a study of T cells in Graves' hyperthyroidism and ophthalmopathy. TCR beta CDR3 regions were amplified from RNA. RT-PCR in the first round (using the HTBI primer set) targeted the TCR CDR3. One entry per CDR3 protein results from TCRdb running MiXCR on the multiplex PCR reads. Among some 460,000 distinct CDR3 sequences listed, 15% to 19% were seen once. The sequencing input was blood. These receptors were taken from a woman younger than 30 with Graves' hyperthyroidism.

This clonotype appeared many times. The CDR3 here is CASSLTEVNSLYNEQFF. CDR3 in DNA: TGTGCCAGCAGCTTGACGGAGGTAAATTCGTTGTACAATGAGCAGTTCTTC. J is TRBJ2-1 and V is TRBV7-8; perhaps TRBD2 as D (5 bases). This CDR3 is built from 17 residues. V shed 3 bases and J shed 4 bases, with 19 bases lying between them. The germline V gene encodes CDR1 SGHVS and CDR2 FQNEAQ.

This clonotype has more than one count but fewer than ten. CDR3 coding DNA: TGCGCCAGCAGTGACGGCCTCTATGGCTACACCTTC. This sequence encodes CASSDGLYGYTF. This chain joins TRBV5-1 and TRBJ1-2; no clear D gene. V was shortened by 5 bases and J by 4 bases, with 9 bases between the two germline ends. The length of the CDR3 is 12 residues. CDR1 SGHRS and CDR2 YFSETQ come from the germline V gene.

A few counts support this clonotype. At one of its ends the junction is not consistent with the germline gene, which may arise from a read error. This chain connects TRBV7-7 to TRBJ2-5; 8 nucleotides line up with TRBD1. The CDR3 is 14 residues long. CDR1 is SSHAT and CDR2 is FNYEAQ in the germline V gene (reference sequence). CDR3 nucleotide sequence: TGTGCTAGCAGCTTAATCGGGACAGGAGAGACCCAGTACTTC. This codes for CASSLIGTGETQYF.

This clonotype showed up many times. V and J are TRBV18 and TRBJ2-1; D gene unclear. This CDR3 spans 13 amino acids. The V end lost 0 bases, the J end lost 6 bases, and 6 bases lay between the germline ends. The germline V gene has CDR1 KGHSH and CDR2 LQKENI. In nucleotides, the CDR3 is TGTGCCAGCTCACCACCAGGGCTCAATGAGCAGTTCTTC. Amino acids: CASSPPGLNEQFF.

This clonotype occurred many times. The CDR3 DNA follows: TGCAGTGCTTTGGCTCTTCTAGCGGGAGGGTCCTACGAGCAGTACTTC. This encodes CSALALLAGGSYEQYF. The J gene is TRBJ2-7, the V gene TRBV20-1, with 12 bases lining up with TRBD2. The germline V gene encodes CDR1 DFQATT and CDR2 SNEGSKA (reference sequence). The CDR3 runs 16 residues. Unmatched junction bases numbered 9, after V lost 5 bases and J lost 1 base.

The genes are TRBV28 and TRBJ2-7; the match to TRBD2 covers 7 bases. Per germline, CDR1 MDHEN and CDR2 SYDVKM. The trim removed 6 bases at V and 1 base at J, leaving 6 bases unmatched. This CDR3 comprises 14 residues. The CDR3 DNA reads TGTGCCAGCAGAGGACTAGGAATTTCCTACGAGCAGTACTTC. Amino acid sequence: CASRGLGISYEQYF. Full variable domain (rest looked up from reference TRBV28 and TRBJ2-7): DVKVTQSSRYLVKRTGEKVFLECVQDMDHENMFWYRQDPGLGLRLIYFSYDVKMKEKGDIPEGYSVSREKKERFSLILESASTNQTSMYLCASRGLGISYEQYFGPGTRLTVT.

This clonotype has a count of ten or more. This sequence joins TRBV6-1 and TRBJ1-1; D remains ambiguous. Germline V gene lookup returns CDR1 MNHNS and CDR2 SASEGT. Trimming shortened V by 7 bases and J by 5 bases, and 11 bases separated the two germline ends. The CDR3 sequence is 12 residues long. CDR3: CASKSGKTEAFF. The CDR3 DNA sequence: TGTGCCAGCAAGTCGGGGAAGACTGAAGCTTTCTTT.

This clonotype was seen at least ten times. CDR3 bases: TGTGCCAGCAAGTCCGGGACAGCTTATAGCAATCAGCCCCAGCATTTT. It specifies CASKSGTAYSNQPQHF. The chain is built from TRBV2 and TRBJ1-5; TRBD1 matches 7 bases. Germline V lookup: CDR1 SNHLY, CDR2 FYNNEI. The V segment lost 7 bases and the J segment 0 bases; nucleotides outside the gene matches: 9. The CDR3 is made up of 16 amino acids.

This clonotype was found a few times. The CDR3: CASSIDSAEQFFSGANVLTF. The CDR3 DNA sequence: TGTGCCAGTAGTATAGATAGCGCAGAGCAATTCTTCTCTGGGGCCAACGTCCTGACTTTC. The chain recombines TRBV19 with TRBJ2-6; maybe TRBD2 (5 bases). V gave up 0 bases and J gave up 0 bases, with 18 bases separating them. This CDR3 has 20 amino acids. From germline, CDR1 is LNHDA and CDR2 SQIVND (reference sequence).

In its sample, this clonotype was seen many times. CDR3 coding DNA: TGTGCCAGCAGCTTAAGACGCATGGCGCAAGAGACCCAGTACTTC. It yields the protein CASSLRRMAQETQYF. The J gene is TRBJ2-5, the V gene TRBV7-8; D gene unclear. This CDR3 is built from 15 residues. Germline V gene sequence: CDR1 SGHVS, CDR2 FQNEAQ. V was cut by 2 bases and J by 2 bases, with 12 bases left in between.

This clonotype has ten or more counts. The genes are TRBV27 and TRBJ2-5; D is possibly TRBD1 or TRBD2 (5 bases each). The germline V gene encodes CDR1 MNHEY and CDR2 SMNVEV (reference sequence). The CDR3 runs 16 residues. The germline V and J ends were trimmed by 5 bases and 1 base, with 17 bases remaining between them. CDR3 sequence: CASSPTGFGIQETQYF. The DNA for the CDR3 is TGTGCCAGCAGTCCAACAGGATTCGGGATCCAAGAGACCCAGTACTTC.

This clonotype has at least ten counts. The chain couples TRBV27 to TRBJ2-5; D assignment may be TRBD1 or TRBD2 (5 bases each). The CDR3 runs to 14 residues. Germline loops: CDR1 MNHEY, CDR2 SMNVEV (reference sequence). The ends were cut back, 2 bases at V and 6 bases at J, with 13 bases in the middle. CDR3 sequence (DNA): TGTGCCAGCAGTTTAGGGGGTTCCGCGAAGACCCAGTACTTC. It yields the protein CASSLGGSAKTQYF.

CDR3 nucleotides: TGTGCCAGCAGCTTACAGGGTAACTGGGAAAAACTGTTTTTT. As protein: CASSLQGNWEKLFF. The rearrangement uses TRBV7-9 and TRBJ1-4; tentative D call: TRBD1 (5 bases). V lost 2 bases and J lost 8, with 12 bases in between. Germline V gene data show CDR1 as SEHNR and CDR2 as FQNEAQ (reference sequence). This CDR3 has 14 amino acids.